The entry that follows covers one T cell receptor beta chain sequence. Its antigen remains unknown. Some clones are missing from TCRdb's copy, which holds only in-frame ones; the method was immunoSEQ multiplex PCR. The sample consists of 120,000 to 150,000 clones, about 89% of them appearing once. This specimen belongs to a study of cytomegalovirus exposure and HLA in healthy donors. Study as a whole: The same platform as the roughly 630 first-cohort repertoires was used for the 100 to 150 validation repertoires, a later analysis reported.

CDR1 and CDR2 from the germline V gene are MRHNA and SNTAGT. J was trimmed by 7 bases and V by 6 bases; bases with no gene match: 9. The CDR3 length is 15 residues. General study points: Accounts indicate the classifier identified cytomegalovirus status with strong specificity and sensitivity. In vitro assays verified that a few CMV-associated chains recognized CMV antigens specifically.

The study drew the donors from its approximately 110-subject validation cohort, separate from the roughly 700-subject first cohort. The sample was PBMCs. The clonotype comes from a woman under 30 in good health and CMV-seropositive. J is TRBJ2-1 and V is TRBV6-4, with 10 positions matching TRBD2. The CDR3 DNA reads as TGTGCCAGCAGCCCCCTAGCGGGAGAGGAGAATGAGCAGTTCTTC. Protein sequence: CASSPLAGEENEQFF.